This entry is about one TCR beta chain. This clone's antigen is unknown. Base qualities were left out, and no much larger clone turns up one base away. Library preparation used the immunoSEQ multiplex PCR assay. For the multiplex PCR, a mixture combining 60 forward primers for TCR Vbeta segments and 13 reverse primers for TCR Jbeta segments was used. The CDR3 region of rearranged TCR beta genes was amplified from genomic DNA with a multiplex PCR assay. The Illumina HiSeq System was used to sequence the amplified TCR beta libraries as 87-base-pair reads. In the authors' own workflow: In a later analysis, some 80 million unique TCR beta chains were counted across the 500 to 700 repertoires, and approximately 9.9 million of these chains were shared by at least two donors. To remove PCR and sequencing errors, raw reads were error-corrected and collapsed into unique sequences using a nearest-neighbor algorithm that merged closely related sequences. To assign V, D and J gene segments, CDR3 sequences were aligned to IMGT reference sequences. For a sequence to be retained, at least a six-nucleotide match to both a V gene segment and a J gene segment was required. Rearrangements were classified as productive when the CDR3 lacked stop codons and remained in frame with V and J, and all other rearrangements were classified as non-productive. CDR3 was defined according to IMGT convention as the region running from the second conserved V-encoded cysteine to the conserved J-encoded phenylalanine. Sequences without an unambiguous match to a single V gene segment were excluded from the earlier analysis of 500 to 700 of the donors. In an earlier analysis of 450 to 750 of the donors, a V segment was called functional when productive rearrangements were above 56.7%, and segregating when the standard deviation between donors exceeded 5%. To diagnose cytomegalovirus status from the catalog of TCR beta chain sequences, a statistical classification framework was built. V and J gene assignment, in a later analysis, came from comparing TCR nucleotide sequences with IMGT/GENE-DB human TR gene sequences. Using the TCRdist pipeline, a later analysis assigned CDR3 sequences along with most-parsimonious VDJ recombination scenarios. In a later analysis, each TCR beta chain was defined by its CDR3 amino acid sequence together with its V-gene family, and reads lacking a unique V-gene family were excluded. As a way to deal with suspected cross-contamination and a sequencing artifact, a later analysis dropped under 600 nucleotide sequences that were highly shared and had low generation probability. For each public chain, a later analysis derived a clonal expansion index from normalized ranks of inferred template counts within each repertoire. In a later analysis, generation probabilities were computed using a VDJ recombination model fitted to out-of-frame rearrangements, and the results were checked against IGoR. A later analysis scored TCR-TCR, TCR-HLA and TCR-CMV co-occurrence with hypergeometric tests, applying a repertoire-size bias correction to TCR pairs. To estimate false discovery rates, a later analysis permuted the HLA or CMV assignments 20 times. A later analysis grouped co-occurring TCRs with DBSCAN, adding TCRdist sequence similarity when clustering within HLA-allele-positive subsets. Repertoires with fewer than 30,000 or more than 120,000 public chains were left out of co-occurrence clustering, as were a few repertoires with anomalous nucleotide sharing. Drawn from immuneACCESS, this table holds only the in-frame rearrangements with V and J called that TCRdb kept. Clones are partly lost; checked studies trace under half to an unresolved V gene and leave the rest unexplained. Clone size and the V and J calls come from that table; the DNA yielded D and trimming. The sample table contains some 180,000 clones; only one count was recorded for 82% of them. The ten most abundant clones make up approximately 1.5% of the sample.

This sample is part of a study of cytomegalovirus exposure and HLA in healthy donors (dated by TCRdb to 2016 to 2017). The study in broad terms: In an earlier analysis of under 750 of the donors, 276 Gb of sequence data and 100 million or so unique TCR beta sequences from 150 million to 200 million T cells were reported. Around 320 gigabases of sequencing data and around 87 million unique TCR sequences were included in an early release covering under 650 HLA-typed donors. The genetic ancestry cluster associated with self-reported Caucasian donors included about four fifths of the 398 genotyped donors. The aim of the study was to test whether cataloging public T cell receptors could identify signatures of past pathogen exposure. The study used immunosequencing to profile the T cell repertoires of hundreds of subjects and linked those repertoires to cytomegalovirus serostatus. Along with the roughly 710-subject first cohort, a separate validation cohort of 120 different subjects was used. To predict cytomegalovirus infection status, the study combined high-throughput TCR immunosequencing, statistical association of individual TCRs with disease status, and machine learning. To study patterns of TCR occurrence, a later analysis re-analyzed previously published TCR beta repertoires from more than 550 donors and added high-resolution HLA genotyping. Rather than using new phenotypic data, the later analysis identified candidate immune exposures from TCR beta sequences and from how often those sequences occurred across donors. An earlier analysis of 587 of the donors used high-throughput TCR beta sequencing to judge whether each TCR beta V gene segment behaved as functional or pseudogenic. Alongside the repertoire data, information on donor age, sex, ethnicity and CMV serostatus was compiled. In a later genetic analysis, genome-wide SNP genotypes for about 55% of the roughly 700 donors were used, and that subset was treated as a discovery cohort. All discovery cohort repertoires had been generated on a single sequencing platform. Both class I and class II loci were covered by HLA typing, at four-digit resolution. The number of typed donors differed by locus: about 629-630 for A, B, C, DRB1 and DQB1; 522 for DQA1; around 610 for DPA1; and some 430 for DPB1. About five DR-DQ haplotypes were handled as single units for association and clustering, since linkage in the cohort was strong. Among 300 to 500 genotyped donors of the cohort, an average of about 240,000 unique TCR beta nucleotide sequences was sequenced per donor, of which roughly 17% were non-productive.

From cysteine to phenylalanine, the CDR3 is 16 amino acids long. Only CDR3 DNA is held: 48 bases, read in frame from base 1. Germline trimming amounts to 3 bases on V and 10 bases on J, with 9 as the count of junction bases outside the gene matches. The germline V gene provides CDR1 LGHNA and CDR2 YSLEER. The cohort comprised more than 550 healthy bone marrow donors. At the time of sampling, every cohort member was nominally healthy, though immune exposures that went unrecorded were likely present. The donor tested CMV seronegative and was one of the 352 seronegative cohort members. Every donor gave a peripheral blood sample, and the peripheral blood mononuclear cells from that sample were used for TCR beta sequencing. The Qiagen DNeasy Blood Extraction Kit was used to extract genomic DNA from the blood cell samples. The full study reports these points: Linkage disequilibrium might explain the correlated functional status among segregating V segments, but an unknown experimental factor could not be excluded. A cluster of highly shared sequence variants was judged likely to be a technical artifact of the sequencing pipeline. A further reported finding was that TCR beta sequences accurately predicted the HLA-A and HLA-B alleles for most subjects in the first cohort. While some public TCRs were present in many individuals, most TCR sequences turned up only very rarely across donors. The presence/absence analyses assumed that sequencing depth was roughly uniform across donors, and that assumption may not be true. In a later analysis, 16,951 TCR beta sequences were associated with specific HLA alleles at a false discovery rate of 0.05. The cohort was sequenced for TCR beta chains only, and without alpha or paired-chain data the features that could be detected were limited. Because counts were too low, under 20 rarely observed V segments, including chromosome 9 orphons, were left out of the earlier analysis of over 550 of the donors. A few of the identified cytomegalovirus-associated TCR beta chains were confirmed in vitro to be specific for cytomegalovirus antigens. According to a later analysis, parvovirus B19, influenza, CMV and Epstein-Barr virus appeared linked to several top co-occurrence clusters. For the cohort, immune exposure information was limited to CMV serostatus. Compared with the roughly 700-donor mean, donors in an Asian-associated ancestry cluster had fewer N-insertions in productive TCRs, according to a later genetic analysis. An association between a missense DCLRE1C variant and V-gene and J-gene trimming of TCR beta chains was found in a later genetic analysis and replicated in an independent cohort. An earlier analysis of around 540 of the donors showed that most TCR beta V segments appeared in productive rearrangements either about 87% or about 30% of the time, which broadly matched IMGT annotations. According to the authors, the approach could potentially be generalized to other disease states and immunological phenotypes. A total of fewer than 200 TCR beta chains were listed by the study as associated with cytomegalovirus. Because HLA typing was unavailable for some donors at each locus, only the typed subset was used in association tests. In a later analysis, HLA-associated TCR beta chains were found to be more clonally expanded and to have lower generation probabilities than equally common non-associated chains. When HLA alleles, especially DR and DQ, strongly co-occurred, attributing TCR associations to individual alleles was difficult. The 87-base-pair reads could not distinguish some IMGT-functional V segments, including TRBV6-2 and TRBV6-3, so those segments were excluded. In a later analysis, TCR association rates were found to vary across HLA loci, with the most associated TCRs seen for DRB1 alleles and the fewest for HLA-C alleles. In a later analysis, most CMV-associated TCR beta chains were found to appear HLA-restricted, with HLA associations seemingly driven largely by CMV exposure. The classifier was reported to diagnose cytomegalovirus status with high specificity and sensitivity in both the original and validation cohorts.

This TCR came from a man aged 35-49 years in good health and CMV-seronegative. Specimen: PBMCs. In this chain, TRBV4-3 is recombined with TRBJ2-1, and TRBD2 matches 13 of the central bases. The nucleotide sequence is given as TGCGCCAGCAGCCAGGAACTAGCGGGAGGGCGGAACGAGCAGTTCTTC. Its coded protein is CASSQELAGGRNEQFF.